The 6 T cell receptor beta chains in this list originate from one sample, sequenced in a study of T cell changes during pregnancy in multiple sclerosis. Measured with immunoSEQ multiplex PCR; TCRdb has only the in-frame clones, and not every one. The sample holds tens of thousands of clones, over 75% seen once. Material: CD4+ T cells from peripheral blood mononuclear cells, obtained before pregnancy. The receptors shown here come from a female donor with multiple sclerosis, enrolled in a pregnancy study.

This chain uses TRBV29-1 with TRBJ1-2; 7 bases are shared with TRBD1. Germline CDR1 SQVTM, CDR2 ANQGSEA. After removal of 3 bases from V and 8 bases from J, the junction contained 6 bases not matched to a gene. The CDR3 is made up of 12 amino acids. The CDR3 DNA is TGCAGCGTTGACCCGACAGGGAACGGCTACACCTTC. This translates into CSVDPTGNGYTF.

V and J are TRBV7-2 and TRBJ2-2; the match to TRBD2 covers 10 bases. Trimming at V came to 7 bases and at J to 4 bases, leaving 6 bases not matched to a gene. The CDR3 is 15 residues long. Germline values: CDR1 SGHTA, CDR2 FQGNSA. The CDR3 reads CASNPSGGSTGELFF. DNA for the CDR3: TGTGCCAGCAACCCTAGCGGGGGAAGCACCGGGGAGCTGTTTTTT.

For the CDR3, the DNA is TGCAGCGCCCACCCCCCGGGACAGGGCCCTGAAGCTTTCTTT. Its translation is CSAHPPGQGPEAFF. The chain combines TRBV29-1 with TRBJ1-1, with 9 bases aligning to TRBD1. This CDR3 has 14 amino acids. Losses at the gene ends were 7 bases for V and 6 bases for J; bases not matched to a gene: 12. The germline V gene encodes CDR1 SQVTM and CDR2 ANQGSEA.

The chain links TRBV7-2 to TRBJ1-6; D is uncertain. This CDR3 is 15 amino acids long. Per germline, CDR1 SGHTA and CDR2 FQGNSA. The V gene lost 0 bases and the J gene lost 4 bases, with 7 bases spanning the gap. The CDR3 region is CASSLARGYNSPLHF. CDR3 coding DNA: TGTGCCAGCAGCTTAGCAAGAGGGTATAATTCACCCCTCCACTTT.

This clone has just one count. The J gene is TRBJ2-1, the V gene TRBV10-1, with TRBD2 matching 11 bases. The CDR3 is 15 amino acids. Germline V gene lookup returns CDR1 WNHNN and CDR2 SYGVQD (reference sequence). V shed 7 bases and J 8 bases; nucleotides not matched to a gene: 10. CDR3 coding DNA: TGCGCCAGCACCCGGCCGACTAGCGGGATGTATGAGCAGTTCTTC. Translating gives CASTRPTSGMYEQFF.

The genes are TRBV10-3 and TRBJ2-1; 9 positions match TRBD2. Germline loops: CDR1 ENHRY, CDR2 SYGVKD. The V and J ends lost 6 bases and 0 bases, in that order; junction bases with no gene match: 15. The CDR3 is 19 amino acids. The CDR3 spells CAIRERLAESLSSYNEQFF. DNA for the CDR3: TGTGCCATCAGGGAACGACTAGCGGAAAGCCTGAGCTCCTACAATGAGCAGTTCTTC.